This passage covers 24 T cell receptor beta chains from one sample sequenced in a study of OX40 agonist ivuxolimab in advanced cancers. This table comes from immunoSEQ multiplex PCR, and its TCRdb copy is limited to in-frame clones, with some not included. The data hold tens of thousands of clones, with around 94% observed a single time. Here the sequenced sample was CD4+ or CD8+ T cells sorted from blood, taken in a trial of the OX40 agonist ivuxolimab. Receptors originate from an adult with an advanced solid tumor such as melanoma, head and neck, liver or kidney cancer.

The rearrangement joins TRBV19 to TRBJ2-1; the match to TRBD1 covers 11 bases. Germline V gives CDR1 LNHDA, CDR2 SQIVND (reference sequence). The CDR3 consists of 16 residues. J was trimmed by 3 bases and V by 5 bases; bases with no gene match: 6. DNA of the CDR3: TGTGCCAGTAGTTTCTCCGGGACAGGGGGCTACAATGAGCAGTTCTTC. Translation: CASSFSGTGGYNEQFF.

The V call is TRBV23-1, the J call TRBJ2-7; 7 positions agree with TRBD1. TRBV23-1 is an ORF for which the function is uncertain. The V gene end was trimmed by 3 bases and the J gene end by 0 bases; junction bases not matched to a gene: 5. The CDR3 consists of 15 residues. CDR3 sequence (DNA): TGCGCCAGCAGTCAGGGGACAGAGAGCTCCTACGAGCAGTACTTC. Protein: CASSQGTESSYEQYF.

V gene TRBV19 combines with J gene TRBJ1-1, with D perhaps matching TRBD1 (5 bases). Trimming stripped 6 bases from V and 4 bases from J, with 15 bases between. The CDR3 length is 14 residues. Germline CDR1 is LNHDA and CDR2 is SQIVND (reference sequence). The CDR3 reads CASSYFAGGTEAFF. The CDR3 nucleotides are TGTGCCAGTAGCTATTTTGCGGGGGGCACTGAAGCTTTCTTT.

This rearrangement joins TRBV7-9 to TRBJ1-4; D remains unclear. V was clipped by 4 bases and J by 6 bases, with 12 bases between them. Per the germline V gene, CDR1 is SEHNR and CDR2 is FQNEAQ (reference sequence). CDR3 length equals 14 residues. CDR3 sequence reads: CASSSIQVHEKLFF. The CDR3 DNA reads as TGTGCCAGCAGCTCGATCCAGGTTCATGAAAAACTGTTTTTT.

This clone was found once. The rearrangement joins TRBV6-6 to TRBJ2-7; 14 nucleotides align to TRBD2. Per the germline V gene, CDR1 is MNHNY and CDR2 is SVGAGI (reference sequence). The CDR3 sequence is 15 residues long. J was trimmed by 4 bases and V by 7 bases; bases with no gene match: 6. The DNA for the CDR3 is TGTGCCAGCACCGCCGGGACTAGCGGGAGTTACGAGCAGTACTTC. Its translation is CASTAGTSGSYEQYF.

The chain couples TRBV4-3 to TRBJ1-2; the D gene is possibly TRBD1 (6 bases). Germline V CDR1 and CDR2: LGHNA, YSLEER. This CDR3 contains 14 residues. The V gene lost 0 bases and the J gene lost 8 bases, with 13 bases spanning the gap. The CDR3 DNA follows: TGCGCCAGCAGCCAAGATCGGGGGGCAGGGGGCTACACCTTC. It codes for CASSQDRGAGGYTF.

The chain recombines TRBV6-5 with TRBJ2-7, with D uncertain. The V and J ends lost 2 bases and 2 bases respectively, with 13 bases between them. Per germline, CDR1 MNHEY and CDR2 SVGAGI. The CDR3 loop spans 15 amino acids. The CDR3 bases are TGTGCCAGCAGTTACGGCGACGGTTGGCCCTACGAGCAGTACTTC. Encoded protein: CASSYGDGWPYEQYF.

In this sample, this clone turned up once. One end of the junction varies from germline; a read error may be responsible. This chain connects TRBV4-1 to TRBJ2-2; 7 bases are a match to TRBD1. Germline V gene sequence: CDR1 MGHRA, CDR2 YSYEKL. This CDR3 comprises 15 residues. Here the CDR3 reads CVSSQTGVGTGELFF. CDR3 nucleotides: TGCGTCAGCAGCCAAACAGGGGTGGGCACCGGGGAGCTGTTTTTT.

The V call is TRBV18, the J call TRBJ2-3; D is unclear. The length of the CDR3 is 14 residues. The V end was cut by 0 bases, the J end by 4 bases, with 8 bases between. Germline assignment: CDR1 KGHSH and CDR2 LQKENI. The CDR3 nucleotides are TGTGCCAGCTCACCACCTCGGGCCCCAGATACGCAGTATTTT. Protein sequence: CASSPPRAPDTQYF.

The CDR3: CASSLGDSGTGNTIYF. CDR3 DNA sequence: TGCGCCAGCAGCTTGGGGGATTCCGGGACAGGAAACACCATATATTTT. The chain is built from TRBV5-1 and TRBJ1-3; tentative D call: TRBD1 (6 bases). The CDR3 contains 16 residues. CDR1 SGHRS and CDR2 YFSETQ come from the germline V gene. V was pared by 0 bases and J by 4 bases, with 14 bases between.

The chain uses TRBV5-1 and TRBJ1-1; D not certain. V gave up 3 bases and J gave up 1 base, with 7 bases separating them. CDR3 size: 13 residues. Germline lookup yields CDR1 SGHRS and CDR2 YFSETQ. The CDR3, as DNA: TGCGCCAGCAGCTACCTAGGGAACACTGAAGCTTTCTTT. This sequence encodes CASSYLGNTEAFF.

J is TRBJ1-1 and V is TRBV4-3, with D possibly matching TRBD1 (6 bases). This CDR3 region has 14 residues. Germline V gives CDR1 LGHNA, CDR2 YSLEER. Trimming left V 4 bases short and J 5 bases short, with 14 bases between. In DNA form, the CDR3 reads TGCGCCAGCAGCCCCTCTCCAGGGGTGACTGAAGCTTTCTTT. Translating it yields CASSPSPGVTEAFF.

The chain couples TRBV27 to TRBJ2-7; TRBD1 aligns across 7 bases. The CDR3 extends over 11 amino acids. The V gene's germline CDR1 is MNHEY and CDR2 SMNVEV (reference sequence). After removal of 5 bases from V and 6 bases from J, the junction contained 1 base not matched to a gene. The CDR3 DNA reads as TGTGCCAGCAGTAACAGGGGCGAGCAGTACTTC. It encodes CASSNRGEQYF.

This sequence joins TRBV7-2 and TRBJ1-3; perhaps TRBD1 as D (5 bases). Germline-derived CDR1 and CDR2 are SGHTA and FQGNSA. Trimming took off 3 bases at V and 0 bases at J, with 9 bases between the two ends. CDR3 length: 15 residues. CDR3 sequence reads: CASSFNQGSGNTIYF. The CDR3, as DNA: TGTGCCAGCAGCTTCAATCAGGGCTCTGGAAACACCATATATTTT.

The chain's CDR3 is CASSKVSVEGRNNSPLHF. CDR3 DNA sequence: TGTGCCAGCAGCAAAGTGTCCGTAGAGGGGAGGAATAATTCACCCCTCCACTTT. The chain joins TRBV21-1 to TRBJ1-6. TRBV21-1 represents a pseudogene. The CDR3 loop spans 18 amino acids.

This chain connects TRBV7-2 to TRBJ1-1; 8 nucleotides align to TRBD1. The germline gives CDR1 SGHTA, CDR2 FQGNSA. Trimming cost V 5 bases and J 9 bases; bases outside gene matches: 11. The CDR3 spans 14 residues. The CDR3 reads CASSASGGASQAFF. DNA for the CDR3: TGTGCCAGCAGCGCATCAGGGGGCGCCAGCCAAGCTTTCTTT.

V is TRBV27 and J is TRBJ2-3; unclear D gene. The CDR3 spans 13 residues. The V gene's germline CDR1 is MNHEY and CDR2 SMNVEV (reference sequence). V lost 5 bases and J lost 6, with 12 bases in between. In DNA form, the CDR3 reads TGTGCCAGCAGTGGAACGGTCCCCGATACGCAGTATTTT. Amino acid sequence: CASSGTVPDTQYF.

The gene calls are TRBV7-9 and TRBJ2-5, with D unclear. The germline V gene has CDR1 SEHNR and CDR2 FQNEAQ (reference sequence). This CDR3 contains 14 residues. V was pared by 1 base and J by 5 bases, with 11 bases between. The CDR3 region is CASSLEDLWETQYF. For the CDR3, the DNA is TGTGCCAGCAGCTTAGAGGACCTTTGGGAGACCCAGTACTTC. Drawing the rest from reference TRBV7-9 and TRBJ2-5, the complete variable domain is DTGVSQNPRHKITKRGQNVTFRCDPISEHNRLYWYRQTLGQGPEFLTYFQNEAQLEKSRLLSDRFSAERPKGSFSTLEIQRTEQGDSAMYLCASSLEDLWETQYFGPGTRLLVL.

The rearrangement links TRBV14 to TRBJ2-7; 7 bases are a match to TRBD2. Germline V gene lookup returns CDR1 SGHDN and CDR2 FVKESK. V was pared by 4 bases and J by 4 bases, with 13 bases of the junction left unmatched. The CDR3 contains 16 residues. The CDR3 bases are TGTGCCAGCAGCCCCCCGGCGGGAGACCCAAGGTACGAGCAGTACTTC. Protein product: CASSPPAGDPRYEQYF.

The J gene is TRBJ2-3, the V gene TRBV7-9; 7 bases are shared with TRBD1. Looked up from germline, CDR1 is SEHNR and CDR2 is FQNEAQ (reference sequence). After removal of 8 bases from V and 6 bases from J, the junction contained 11 bases not matched to a gene. The CDR3 has 14 residues. CDR3 sequence (DNA): TGTGCCAGCGATGGGACAGAGGTCAGGGATACGCAGTATTTT. This sequence encodes CASDGTEVRDTQYF.

V and J are TRBV5-6 and TRBJ1-1; tentatively, D is TRBD1 (6 bases). The CDR3 consists of 13 residues. The germline CDR1 and CDR2 sequences are SGHDT and YYEEEE. Trimming pared 0 bases from V and 10 bases from J, leaving 13 bases between. CDR3 protein: CASSLGGPSVAFF. The CDR3 DNA is TGTGCCAGCAGCTTGGGGGGGCCGTCCGTAGCTTTCTTT.

V and J are TRBV9 and TRBJ1-1, with 9 bases lining up with TRBD1. J lost 0 bases, V lost 9 bases, and 3 bases had no gene match. CDR1 is SGDLS, CDR2 YYNGEE, per germline. The CDR3 loop spans 13 amino acids. The CDR3 DNA is TGTGCCACAGGGACAGGGCTGAACACTGAAGCTTTCTTT. This sequence encodes CATGTGLNTEAFF. The variable domain in full, with the rest retrieved from reference TRBV9 and TRBJ1-1, is DSGVTQTPKHLITATGQRVTLRCSPRSGDLSVYWYQQSLDQGLQFLIQYYNGEERAKGNILERFSAQQFPDLHSELNLSSLELGDSALYFCATGTGLNTEAFFGQGTRLTVV.

V and J are TRBV13 and TRBJ1-6; D perhaps matches TRBD1 (5 bases). V lost 5 bases and J lost 2, with 16 bases in between. The germline gives CDR1 PRHDT, CDR2 FYEKMQ (reference sequence). The CDR3 spans 17 residues. Written as DNA, the CDR3 is TGTGCCAGCAGCCTTGGGGGGGAGAACCCCTATAATTCACCCCTCCACTTT. It translates to CASSLGGENPYNSPLHF.

This chain connects TRBV19 to TRBJ1-5, with 7 nucleotides matching TRBD1. Germline lookup yields CDR1 LNHDA and CDR2 SQIVND (reference sequence). The CDR3 contains 16 residues. J gave up 0 bases and V 5 bases, and 7 bases lay outside the gene matches. Here the CDR3 reads CASSPRDSYSNQPQHF. CDR3 in DNA: TGTGCCAGTAGTCCCCGGGACAGCTATAGCAATCAGCCCCAGCATTTT.